This is a list of T cell receptor beta chains from one sample in a study of T cells after yellow fever vaccination. TCRdb re-analysed the 5' RACE reads in MiXCR, keeping a single row per CDR3 protein. The sample records hundreds of thousands of distinct CDR3 sequences, about 14% being singletons. The starting material was PBMCs, obtained on the day of the yellow fever booster vaccination. All receptors derive from a man younger than 45 who received the YFV17D yellow fever vaccine. The CDR3 runs from the conserved cysteine through the conserved F or W. The D gene is left open where the match is weak. The listing skips clone size in some rows; elsewhere it reads once, few, many or a size class.

clone size: few; J gene: TRBJ2-1; V gene: TRBV3-1; D gene: -; CDR3 DNA: TGTGCCAGCAGCGTTAGCCGAGGATCCTACAATGAGCAGTTCTTC; CDR3 protein: CASSVSRGSYNEQFF
clone size: many; J gene: TRBJ1-5; V gene: TRBV4-1; D gene: TRBD1; CDR3 DNA: TGCGCCAGCAGCCAAGTTAGGACAGGGATGAGCAATCAGCCCCAGCATTTT; CDR3 protein: CASSQVRTGMSNQPQHF
clone size: few; J gene: TRBJ2-2; V gene: TRBV10-3; D gene: -; CDR3 DNA: TGTGCCATCTCAGGCGCGGGACCGTCGAACACCGGGGAGCTGTTTTTT; CDR3 protein: CAISGAGPSNTGELFF
clone size: few; J gene: TRBJ2-3; V gene: TRBV19; D gene: -; CDR3 DNA: TGTGCCAGTAGTATAGGGTTCGGGCCGGGACATCTAGCGAGCGTCACAGATACGCAGTATTTT; CDR3 protein: CASSIGFGPGHLASVTDTQYF
clone size: -; J gene: TRBJ1-5; V gene: TRBV6-5; D gene: TRBD1; CDR3 DNA: TGTGCCAGCAGTCCCAGGGGGAAGGTTGGCAATCAGCCCCAGCATTTT; CDR3 protein: CASSPRGKVGNQPQHF
clone size: few; J gene: TRBJ2-3; V gene: TRBV19; D gene: -; CDR3 DNA: TGTGCCAGTACTGAACTAGCACTTGGGTCAGATACGCAGTATTTT; CDR3 protein: CASTELALGSDTQYF
clone size: many; J gene: TRBJ2-7; V gene: TRBV7-9; D gene: -; CDR3 DNA: TGTGCCAGCAGCCCCCGGGCAGCCTACGAGCAGTACTTC; CDR3 protein: CASSPRAAYEQYF
clone size: -; J gene: TRBJ2-7; V gene: TRBV5-1; D gene: TRBD2; CDR3 DNA: TGCGCCAGCAGCTTGGTCCCGGCGGGGGTTTCTCCCTACGAGCAGTACTTC; CDR3 protein: CASSLVPAGVSPYEQYF
clone size: -; J gene: TRBJ2-3; V gene: TRBV24-1; D gene: -; CDR3 DNA: TGTTCCACCAGTGATGCCGGGCCATTGTCAGACACAGATACGCAGTATTTT; CDR3 protein: CSTSDAGPLSDTDTQYF
clone size: -; J gene: TRBJ2-5; V gene: TRBV5-1; D gene: -; CDR3 DNA: TGCGCCAGCAGCTTAATGGACAGACAAGAGACCCAGTACTTC; CDR3 protein: CASSLMDRQETQYF
clone size: few; J gene: TRBJ2-1; V gene: TRBV5-1; D gene: TRBD1; CDR3 DNA: TGCGCCAGCAGCTTCCGGGACAGGGTTGAGGGGCAGTTCTTC; CDR3 protein: CASSFRDRVEGQFF
clone size: few; J gene: TRBJ2-7; V gene: TRBV30; D gene: -; CDR3 DNA: TGTGCCTGGGCGGCAGGATTCGGCGACGAGCAGTACTTC; CDR3 protein: CAWAAGFGDEQYF
clone size: -; J gene: TRBJ2-2; V gene: TRBV6-2/TRBV6-3; D gene: TRBD2; CDR3 DNA: TGTGCCAGCAGTTCCACCGCGGGAGGGTCGGCCGGGGAGCTGTTTTTT; CDR3 protein: CASSSTAGGSAGELFF
clone size: few; J gene: TRBJ2-5; V gene: TRBV5-4; D gene: -; CDR3 DNA: TGTGCCAGCCGTCTAGGGTTCCAAGAGACCCAGTACTTC; CDR3 protein: CASRLGFQETQYF
clone size: -; J gene: TRBJ2-7; V gene: TRBV7-2; D gene: -; CDR3 DNA: TGTGCCAGCAGCTTGTCGATTGGCGAGCAGTACTTC; CDR3 protein: CASSLSIGEQYF
clone size: few; J gene: TRBJ2-5; V gene: TRBV5-1; D gene: -; CDR3 DNA: TGCGCCACCCAGTCGGACGGCACCCGTCGGGAGACCCAGTACTTC; CDR3 protein: CATQSDGTRRETQYF
clone size: few; J gene: TRBJ2-1; V gene: TRBV6-4; D gene: -; CDR3 DNA: TGTGCCAGCAGTGACTATGCGACTTCTGAGCAGTTCTTC; CDR3 protein: CASSDYATSEQFF
clone size: few; J gene: TRBJ2-7; V gene: TRBV23-1; D gene: TRBD2; CDR3 DNA: TGCGCCAGCAGTCGCCCCCGGGGGGGGTTGGTAGCGGGAGTGTTCGAGCAGTACTTC; CDR3 protein: CASSRPRGGLVAGVFEQYF
clone size: -; J gene: TRBJ2-7; V gene: TRBV4-3; D gene: TRBD2; CDR3 DNA: TGCGCCAGCAGCCATACCGGGACTACTTACGAGCAGTACTTC; CDR3 protein: CASSHTGTTYEQYF
clone size: -; J gene: TRBJ2-1; V gene: TRBV20-1; D gene: -; CDR3 DNA: TGCAGTGCTAGAGATCTAGCGAAGGGTTTCAATGAGCAGTTCTTC; CDR3 protein: CSARDLAKGFNEQFF
clone size: -; J gene: TRBJ2-3; V gene: TRBV2; D gene: -; CDR3 DNA: TGTGCCAGCAGGGCGGAACCTCGCACAGATACGCAGTATTTT; CDR3 protein: CASRAEPRTDTQYF
clone size: few; J gene: TRBJ1-4; V gene: TRBV20-1; D gene: TRBD1; CDR3 DNA: TGCAGTGCTAGTTGGGCCGGGACAGGGTATGAAAAACTGTTTTTT; CDR3 protein: CSASWAGTGYEKLFF
clone size: few; J gene: TRBJ2-2; V gene: TRBV5-1; D gene: TRBD1; CDR3 DNA: TGCGCCAGCAGCTTGGGACAGGGAAGTATGCCCGGGGAGCTGTTTTTT; CDR3 protein: CASSLGQGSMPGELFF
clone size: few; J gene: TRBJ2-7; V gene: TRBV11-2; D gene: TRBD2; CDR3 DNA: TGTGCCAGCAGCTTAGGGGGACTAGCGGGACACTCCTACGAGCAGTACTTC; CDR3 protein: CASSLGGLAGHSYEQYF
clone size: -; J gene: TRBJ1-5; V gene: TRBV10-3; D gene: TRBD1; CDR3 DNA: TGTGCCATCAGTGAGCCGACAGGGTCAAGCAATCAGCCCCAGCATTTT; CDR3 protein: CAISEPTGSSNQPQHF
clone size: few; J gene: TRBJ2-7; V gene: TRBV20-1; D gene: -; CDR3 DNA: TGCAGTGCCGTGGGAGGCAACGAGCAGTACTTC; CDR3 protein: CSAVGGNEQYF
clone size: -; J gene: TRBJ1-6; V gene: TRBV6-6; D gene: -; CDR3 DNA: TGTGCCAGCAGTTACTCGATTGGAGGATCCCTCCACTTT; CDR3 protein: CASSYSIGGSLHF
clone size: many; J gene: TRBJ2-1; V gene: TRBV10-3; D gene: TRBD2; CDR3 DNA: TGTGCCACCCTTACCGAGGTAGCGGGCCTGAATGAGCAGTTCTTC; CDR3 protein: CATLTEVAGLNEQFF
clone size: -; J gene: TRBJ2-7; V gene: TRBV7-8; D gene: TRBD1; CDR3 DNA: TGTGCCAGCAGCTTGTCCGGGACAGGGTTCTACGAGCAGTACTTC; CDR3 protein: CASSLSGTGFYEQYF
clone size: -; J gene: TRBJ2-7; V gene: TRBV5-1; D gene: -; CDR3 DNA: TGCGCCAGCAGCCCCGACCCGAGCTCCTACGAGCAGTACTTC; CDR3 protein: CASSPDPSSYEQYF
clone size: -; J gene: TRBJ2-2; V gene: TRBV12-3/TRBV12-4; D gene: -; CDR3 DNA: TGTGCCAGCAGTTCGGCCGGGAGTGGAACCGGGGAGCTGTTTTTT; CDR3 protein: CASSSAGSGTGELFF
clone size: many; J gene: TRBJ2-7; V gene: TRBV12-3/TRBV12-4; D gene: -; CDR3 DNA: TGTGCCAGCAGTACAGGGACCTACGAGCAGTACTTC; CDR3 protein: CASSTGTYEQYF
clone size: few; J gene: TRBJ2-7; V gene: TRBV5-1; D gene: TRBD2; CDR3 DNA: TGCGCCAGCAGCTTTAAGGTAGCGGGAGGGTCCCGGCCGTCCTACGAGCAGTACTTC; CDR3 protein: CASSFKVAGGSRPSYEQYF